The rows below give T cell receptor beta chains drawn from one sample of a study of cytomegalovirus exposure and HLA in healthy donors. Method: immunoSEQ multiplex PCR; TCRdb's copy keeps in-frame clones and lacks some. Recorded for this sample: roughly 150,000 clones. The sequenced sample consisted of PBMCs. These receptors were obtained from a woman aged 45-59 years in good health and CMV-seronegative. Each CDR3 is given with its conserved first and last residue. Each record gives: V gene, J gene, D gene, CDR3 DNA, CDR3 protein. D genes are given only for firm matches.

V gene: TRBV9; J gene: TRBJ2-3; D gene: .; CDR3 DNA: TGTGCCAGCAGTATGGACAAGGATACGCAGTATTTT; CDR3 protein: CASSMDKDTQYF
V gene: TRBV14; J gene: TRBJ2-2; D gene: TRBD2; CDR3 DNA: TGTGCCAGCAGCTCCGTAGCGGGAGGGACGCGGACCGGGGAGCTGTTTTTT; CDR3 protein: CASSSVAGGTRTGELFF
V gene: TRBV14; J gene: TRBJ2-7; D gene: .; CDR3 DNA: TGTGCCAGCAGCCCTTGGCCCCCCTACGAGCAGTACTTC; CDR3 protein: CASSPWPPYEQYF
V gene: TRBV19; J gene: TRBJ2-7; D gene: .; CDR3 DNA: TGTGCCAGTAGTGACAGGTCCCCCTACGAGCAGTACTTC; CDR3 protein: CASSDRSPYEQYF
V gene: TRBV7-2; J gene: TRBJ2-3; D gene: TRBD2; CDR3 DNA: TGTGCCAGCAGCTTATTTGGCGGAGCGGGACTGACAGATACGCAGTATTTT; CDR3 protein: CASSLFGGAGLTDTQYF
V gene: TRBV18; J gene: TRBJ1-1; D gene: .; CDR3 DNA: TGTGCCAGCTCACCCTCCCTGGTGGGGGCCTCGAACACTGAAGCTTTCTTT; CDR3 protein: CASSPSLVGASNTEAFF
V gene: TRBV7-9; J gene: TRBJ2-3; D gene: .; CDR3 DNA: TGTGCCAGCAGCTTTGGGCAGGGGATCACAGATACGCAGTATTTT; CDR3 protein: CASSFGQGITDTQYF
V gene: TRBV9; J gene: TRBJ2-3; D gene: .; CDR3 DNA: TGTGCCAGCAGCGTAGGAGTAACTAGAGCTCCAGATACGCAGTATTTT; CDR3 protein: CASSVGVTRAPDTQYF
V gene: TRBV19; J gene: TRBJ2-5; D gene: TRBD1; CDR3 DNA: TGTGCCAGTAAACGAGACAGGGGGCGTGAGACCCAGTACTTC; CDR3 protein: CASKRDRGRETQYF
V gene: TRBV6-1; J gene: TRBJ2-7; D gene: TRBD1; CDR3 DNA: TGTGCCAGCAGTGAAGCTAAGGGACAGTCCTACGAGCAGTACTTC; CDR3 protein: CASSEAKGQSYEQYF
V gene: TRBV7-9; J gene: TRBJ1-2; D gene: TRBD1; CDR3 DNA: TGTGCCAGCAGCAAAGCAGCATGGGGACAGGGGCTGGACTATGGCTACACCTTC; CDR3 protein: CASSKAAWGQGLDYGYTF
V gene: TRBV7-2; J gene: TRBJ2-5; D gene: .; CDR3 DNA: TGTGCCAGCCGTCCGAGGGGGGGTGGACAAGAGACCCAGTACTTC; CDR3 protein: CASRPRGGGQETQYF
V gene: TRBV4-2; J gene: TRBJ1-4; D gene: .; CDR3 DNA: TGTGCCAGCAGCCAAGGGGGGCCAGATAATGAAAAACTGTTTTTT; CDR3 protein: CASSQGGPDNEKLFF
V gene: TRBV5-1; J gene: TRBJ2-5; D gene: TRBD1; CDR3 DNA: TGCGCCAGCAGAGCCGGGACAGGAGAAGAGACCCAGTACTTC; CDR3 protein: CASRAGTGEETQYF
V gene: TRBV7-3; J gene: TRBJ2-3; D gene: .; CDR3 DNA: TGTGCCAGCAGCTTAACGTTTGAAGCCAAAACGCAGTATTTT; CDR3 protein: CASSLTFEAKTQYF
V gene: TRBV28; J gene: TRBJ1-2; D gene: .; CDR3 DNA: TGTGCCAGCAGTTCCACCCGGATGGGAGGGAACTATGGCTACACCTTC; CDR3 protein: CASSSTRMGGNYGYTF
V gene: TRBV19; J gene: TRBJ1-5; D gene: TRBD1; CDR3 DNA: TGTGCCAGTAGTCCGGGACAGGGTCCGAATCAGCCCCAGCATTTT; CDR3 protein: CASSPGQGPNQPQHF
V gene: TRBV19; J gene: TRBJ2-1; D gene: TRBD2; CDR3 DNA: TGTGCCAGTAGTCGGACTAGCGGGAACAATGAGCAGTTCTTC; CDR3 protein: CASSRTSGNNEQFF
V gene: TRBV28; J gene: TRBJ2-5; D gene: TRBD1; CDR3 DNA: TGTGCCAGCAGTTTGGGACAGGCGGGGTACTTC; CDR3 protein: CASSLGQAGYF
V gene: TRBV4-1; J gene: TRBJ2-7; D gene: .; CDR3 DNA: TGCGCCAGCAGCCATGGCAGGGCCGAGCAGTACTTC; CDR3 protein: CASSHGRAEQYF
V gene: TRBV10-3; J gene: TRBJ2-1; D gene: TRBD2; CDR3 DNA: TGTGCCATCCAATCCGGGACTAGCGGCAATGAGCAGTTCTTC; CDR3 protein: CAIQSGTSGNEQFF
V gene: TRBV28; J gene: TRBJ2-2; D gene: .; CDR3 DNA: TGTGCCAGCAGTGCCCCAGGGCGCGCCGGGGAGCTGTTTTTT; CDR3 protein: CASSAPGRAGELFF
V gene: TRBV6-5; J gene: TRBJ2-3; D gene: .; CDR3 DNA: TGTGCCAGCAGTTACTCGAGTGGGGCGGTGGATACGCAGTATTTT; CDR3 protein: CASSYSSGAVDTQYF
V gene: TRBV7-3; J gene: TRBJ2-3; D gene: .; CDR3 DNA: TGTGCCAGCAGCTGGGGGGCAGATACGCAGTATTTT; CDR3 protein: CASSWGADTQYF
V gene: TRBV2; J gene: TRBJ1-2; D gene: TRBD1; CDR3 DNA: TGTGCCAGCAGTGAGGGACAGCAGAGCTATGGCTACACCTTC; CDR3 protein: CASSEGQQSYGYTF
V gene: TRBV29-1; J gene: TRBJ1-2; D gene: .; CDR3 DNA: TGCAGCGCCCGCTCGATAGATCCACCTTTGGGCTACACCTTC; CDR3 protein: CSARSIDPPLGYTF
V gene: TRBV5-6; J gene: TRBJ2-7; D gene: .; CDR3 DNA: TGTGCCAGCAGCTTGGGGCATCCCTTTGGTCAGCAGTACTTC; CDR3 protein: CASSLGHPFGQQYF
V gene: TRBV9; J gene: TRBJ2-7; D gene: TRBD1; CDR3 DNA: TGTGCCAGCAGCGTCCAGGGGGTCCCCCTATACGAGCAGTACTTC; CDR3 protein: CASSVQGVPLYEQYF
V gene: TRBV28; J gene: TRBJ2-7; D gene: .; CDR3 DNA: TGTGCCAGCAGTGCAGGGACACTCCCCTACGAGCAGTACTTC; CDR3 protein: CASSAGTLPYEQYF
V gene: TRBV9; J gene: TRBJ1-5; D gene: TRBD1; CDR3 DNA: TGTGCCAGCAGCGTTACAGGGGGCCAGCCCCAGCATTTT; CDR3 protein: CASSVTGGQPQHF
V gene: TRBV4-2; J gene: TRBJ2-6; D gene: .; CDR3 DNA: TGTGCCAGCAGCCAAGTAGGAGGGTCTGGGGCCAACGTCCTGACTTTC; CDR3 protein: CASSQVGGSGANVLTF
V gene: TRBV9; J gene: TRBJ2-1; D gene: .; CDR3 DNA: TGTGCCAGCAGCGTACGGGGGTCCTACAATGAGCAGTTCTTC; CDR3 protein: CASSVRGSYNEQFF
V gene: TRBV7-9; J gene: TRBJ1-2; D gene: .; CDR3 DNA: TGTGCCAGCACCCCAGGCTATGGCTACACCTTC; CDR3 protein: CASTPGYGYTF
V gene: TRBV6-1; J gene: TRBJ2-1; D gene: TRBD1; CDR3 DNA: TGTGCCAACCGGGACAGGGCGAACAATGAGCAGTTCTTC; CDR3 protein: CANRDRANNEQFF
V gene: TRBV9; J gene: TRBJ2-3; D gene: TRBD2; CDR3 DNA: TGTGCCAGCAGCGTAGGGGCGGGACTAGCTAGAGATACGCAGTATTTT; CDR3 protein: CASSVGAGLARDTQYF
V gene: TRBV30; J gene: TRBJ1-5; D gene: .; CDR3 DNA: TGTGCCTGGAGTTCACAGGTAAATCAGCCCCAGCATTTT; CDR3 protein: CAWSSQVNQPQHF
V gene: TRBV7-3; J gene: TRBJ2-1; D gene: TRBD2; CDR3 DNA: TGTGCCAGCAGCAAAGGGGCGGGAGGGGCCTACAATGAGCAGTTCTTC; CDR3 protein: CASSKGAGGAYNEQFF
V gene: TRBV5-1; J gene: TRBJ1-2; D gene: .; CDR3 DNA: TGCGCCAGCAGCTTGGAGGGAGATGGCTACACCTTC; CDR3 protein: CASSLEGDGYTF
V gene: TRBV14; J gene: TRBJ2-7; D gene: .; CDR3 DNA: TGTGCCAGCAGCCAAGACTACAGCTACGAGCAGTACTTC; CDR3 protein: CASSQDYSYEQYF
V gene: TRBV7-2; J gene: TRBJ2-6; D gene: .; CDR3 DNA: TGTGCCAGCAGCGCTGCGCGTGGGGCCAACGTCCTGACTTTC; CDR3 protein: CASSAARGANVLTF
V gene: TRBV6-1; J gene: TRBJ1-2; D gene: TRBD1; CDR3 DNA: TGTGCCAGCAGTACCCTCAGGGGGCCAAGGGGCTACACCTTC; CDR3 protein: CASSTLRGPRGYTF
V gene: TRBV19; J gene: TRBJ2-1; D gene: .; CDR3 DNA: TGTGCCAGTAGTATAGTGGCGGGCAATGAGCAGTTCTTC; CDR3 protein: CASSIVAGNEQFF
V gene: TRBV19; J gene: TRBJ1-1; D gene: .; CDR3 DNA: TGTGCCAGTAGTGCAGGGTACACTGAAGCTTTCTTT; CDR3 protein: CASSAGYTEAFF
V gene: TRBV6-5; J gene: TRBJ1-2; D gene: .; CDR3 DNA: TGTGCCAGCAGTTCGTCTTATGGCTACACCTTC; CDR3 protein: CASSSSYGYTF
V gene: TRBV6-1; J gene: TRBJ1-2; D gene: TRBD1; CDR3 DNA: TGTGCCAGCAGAGGCCGACAGGGAAACTATGGCTACACCTTC; CDR3 protein: CASRGRQGNYGYTF
V gene: TRBV28; J gene: TRBJ2-7; D gene: .; CDR3 DNA: TGTGCCAGCAGTTTACAGGGGATTCGCGAGCAGTACTTC; CDR3 protein: CASSLQGIREQYF
V gene: TRBV7-2; J gene: TRBJ1-5; D gene: .; CDR3 DNA: TGTGCCAGCAGCCCAGTAACAGGGTTGAGTCAGCCCCAGCATTTT; CDR3 protein: CASSPVTGLSQPQHF
V gene: TRBV2; J gene: TRBJ2-1; D gene: .; CDR3 DNA: TGTGCCAGCAGTGAAAGGGTCGGGGACAATGAGCAGTTCTTC; CDR3 protein: CASSERVGDNEQFF
V gene: TRBV18; J gene: TRBJ1-2; D gene: TRBD1; CDR3 DNA: TGTGCCAGCTCGCGCATTGGACAGGGCGTCCATAACTATGGCTACACCTTC; CDR3 protein: CASSRIGQGVHNYGYTF
V gene: TRBV30; J gene: TRBJ1-5; D gene: .; CDR3 DNA: TGTGCCTGGAGTTCCAGAAACAATCAGCCCCAGCATTTT; CDR3 protein: CAWSSRNNQPQHF
V gene: TRBV2; J gene: TRBJ1-1; D gene: .; CDR3 DNA: TGTGCCAGCAGCCAGAACACTGAAGCTTTCTTT; CDR3 protein: CASSQNTEAFF
V gene: TRBV5-6; J gene: TRBJ2-4; D gene: .; CDR3 DNA: TGTGCCAGCAGCTCTGGACATCTACATTGGAAAAACATTCAGTACTTC; CDR3 protein: CASSSGHLHWKNIQYF